This TCR beta chain was identified during a study of OX40 agonist ivuxolimab in advanced cancers. Study-wide context: Three patients showed partial responses: one hepatocellular carcinoma and two cutaneous melanoma cases. Study-wide results and limits: Blood T cells, both CD4+ and CD8+, expanded clonally by week 6 at 0.1 to 3.0 mg/kg.

Trimming took 4 bases from V and 2 from J, leaving 8 bases between them. CDR3 length: 13 residues. Per germline, CDR1 MNHNY and CDR2 SVGAGI (reference sequence). Autoimmune disease history or systemic immunosuppression led to patients being barred. With regard to this clone: The antigen remains undetermined.

Clones were sequenced by immunoSEQ multiplex PCR, and TCRdb holds only the in-frame ones, with some missing. The sample contains over 90,000 clones, about nine tenths of which appear only once. This clonotype was sampled from an adult with an advanced solid tumor such as melanoma, head and neck, liver or kidney cancer. The V gene is TRBV6-6, the J gene TRBJ1-2, with D hard to call. The sample in question was CD4+ or CD8+ T cells sorted from blood, obtained in a trial of the OX40 agonist ivuxolimab. The CDR3 loop reads CASSSTENYGYTF. DNA of the CDR3: TGTGCCAGCAGTTCGACTGAGAACTATGGCTACACCTTC.